This record concerns one T cell receptor beta chain sequence. What it binds is unknown. This entry is derived from a study of cytomegalovirus exposure and HLA in healthy donors. It was with 60 Vbeta and 13 Jbeta primers that the PCR ran. Only in-frame clones appear in the TCRdb table, and some are missing; sequencing was by immunoSEQ multiplex PCR. The data contain 55,000 to 70,000 clones, under 80% of them singletons. Study results and limitations: Cytomegalovirus association was assigned to 170 or so TCR beta chains.

The J segment lost 4 bases and the V segment lost 6 bases, leaving 8 bases of the junction unmatched. Germline CDR1 is KGHSH and CDR2 is LQKENI. The CDR3 spans 16 residues. This TCR came from a young woman in good health and CMV-seronegative. The chain uses TRBV18 and TRBJ1-4; 10 positions match TRBD1. The specimen sequenced was PBMCs. The chain's CDR3 is CASSQGQGMNNEKLFF. For the CDR3, the DNA is TGTGCCAGCTCTCAGGGACAGGGGATGAATAATGAAAAACTGTTTTTT.